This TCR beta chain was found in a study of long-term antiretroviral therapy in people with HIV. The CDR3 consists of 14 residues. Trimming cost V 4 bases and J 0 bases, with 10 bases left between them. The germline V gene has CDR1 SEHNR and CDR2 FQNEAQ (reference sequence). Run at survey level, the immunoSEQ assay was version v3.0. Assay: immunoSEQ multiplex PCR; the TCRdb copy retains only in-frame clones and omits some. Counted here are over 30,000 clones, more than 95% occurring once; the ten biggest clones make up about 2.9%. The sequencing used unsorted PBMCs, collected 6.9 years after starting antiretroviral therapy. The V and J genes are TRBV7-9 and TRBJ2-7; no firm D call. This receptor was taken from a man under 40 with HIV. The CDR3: CASSSPSHSYEQYF. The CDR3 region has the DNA TGTGCCAGCAGCTCACCCAGCCACTCCTACGAGCAGTACTTC.